The 11 T cell receptor beta chains presented below share a single source sample, sequenced in a study of T cells after yellow fever vaccination. TCRdb reprocessed the 5' RACE reads with MiXCR, giving one entry per CDR3 protein. The sample records about 330,000 distinct CDR3 sequences, roughly 8.3% being singletons. This material consisted of PBMCs, taken around 45 days after the first yellow fever vaccination. The source is a man younger than 35 who received the YFV17D yellow fever vaccine.

This clonotype occurred a few times. The chain is built from TRBV12-3 or TRBV12-4 and TRBJ2-7; D is undetermined. The length of the CDR3 is 11 residues. Trimming stripped 4 bases from V and 5 bases from J, with 6 bases between. CDR3 DNA: TGTGCCAGCAGTTCGGTCCACGAGCAGTACTTC. Protein sequence: CASSSVHEQYF.

This clonotype occurred a few times. The rearrangement links TRBV7-8 to TRBJ2-3; 11 bases line up with TRBD2. J was trimmed by 0 bases and V by 6 bases; bases with no gene match: 8. This CDR3 has 17 amino acids. Germline CDR1 and CDR2: SGHVS and FQNEAQ. The CDR3 here is CASSRLAGTLSTDTQYF. Here the CDR3 DNA reads TGTGCCAGCAGTCGACTAGCGGGGACCCTTAGCACAGATACGCAGTATTTT.

This clonotype was counted only a few times. The chain uses TRBV7-8 and TRBJ2-1; 8 bases match TRBD2. CDR1 is SGHVS and CDR2 is FQNEAQ in the germline V gene. This CDR3 spans 15 amino acids. V was pared by 1 base and J by 4 bases, with 3 bases of the junction left unmatched. The CDR3 sequence is CASSLVPSGYNEQFF. The DNA of the CDR3 is TGTGCCAGCAGCTTAGTGCCTAGCGGGTACAATGAGCAGTTCTTC.

V is TRBV6-2 or TRBV6-3 and J is TRBJ2-7; no clear D. Germline V gene lookup returns CDR1 MNHEY and CDR2 SVGEGT. V lost 2 bases, J lost 2 bases, and 4 bases lay in between. The CDR3 is 12 residues long. The CDR3 loop reads CASSYGTYEQYV. As DNA, the CDR3 is TGTGCCAGCAGTTACGGGACCTACGAGCAGTACGTC.

This clonotype was recorded many times. This rearrangement joins TRBV5-1 to TRBJ1-1; TRBD1 aligns across 8 bases. The V and J ends lost 5 bases and 11 bases, in that order; junction bases with no gene match: 17. The germline V gene has CDR1 SGHRS and CDR2 YFSETQ. The CDR3 consists of 15 residues. CDR3 in DNA: TGCGCCAGCAGGGAACGGGACAGGCCGGGTCATACGGCTTTCTTT. Translating gives CASRERDRPGHTAFF.

This chain uses TRBV6-1 with TRBJ1-2; D not resolved. V lost 7 bases and J lost 2, with 14 bases in between. The germline V gene has CDR1 MNHNS and CDR2 SASEGT. The CDR3 totals 14 residues. The CDR3 sequence is CASTPSGLNYGYTF. CDR3 coding DNA: TGTGCCAGCACCCCCAGTGGTCTCAACTATGGCTACACCTTC.

The chain carries TRBV29-1 and TRBJ1-1; 8 bases match TRBD1. There are 12 residues in the CDR3. V was clipped by 7 bases and J by 3 bases; unmatched bases: 4. Per germline, CDR1 SQVTM and CDR2 ANQGSEA. CDR3 amino acids: CSAQGADTEAFF. The CDR3 DNA sequence: TGCAGCGCCCAGGGGGCGGACACTGAAGCTTTCTTT.

This clonotype was observed many times. The V gene is TRBV5-1, the J gene TRBJ2-1; D unclear. CDR3 length: 12 residues. V was pared by 4 bases and J by 5 bases, with 7 bases between. Germline CDR1 SGHRS, CDR2 YFSETQ. CDR3 loop: CASSLRHNEQFF. Here the CDR3 DNA reads TGCGCCAGCAGCCTTAGGCACAATGAGCAGTTCTTC.

The chain recombines TRBV3-1 with TRBJ1-5; no clear D gene. Deletions cut 3 bases from V and 4 bases from J, with 13 bases between. CDR3 length: 15 residues. Looked up from germline, CDR1 is LGHDT and CDR2 is YNNKEL (reference sequence). In DNA, the CDR3 is TGTGCCAGCAGCCAGGCCGGGCCAAGAAATCAGCCCCAGCATTTT. Translation: CASSQAGPRNQPQHF.

Only a few counts were recorded for this clonotype. V and J are TRBV12-5 and TRBJ2-3, with 7 bases that match TRBD1. V shed 1 base and J 1 base; nucleotides not matched to a gene: 5. Germline-derived CDR1 and CDR2 are LGHNT and FRNRAP. CDR3 length: 16 amino acids. CDR3 nucleotide sequence: TGTGCTAGTGGTTTGGGACCCGGGACAGGCACAGATACGCAGTATTTT. Amino acids: CASGLGPGTGTDTQYF. The whole variable domain, filled in from reference TRBV12-5 and TRBJ2-3, reads DARVTQTPRHKVTEMGQEVTMRCQPILGHNTVFWYRQTMMQGLELLAYFRNRAPLDDSGMPKDRFSAEMPDATLATLKIQPSEPRDSAVYFCASGLGPGTGTDTQYFGPGTRLTVL.

This clonotype was seen more than once but under ten times. This rearrangement joins TRBV6-1 to TRBJ2-1; D is perhaps TRBD2 (6 bases). CDR1 MNHNS and CDR2 SASEGT come from the germline V gene. V was cut by 2 bases and J by 9 bases, with 20 bases left in between. The CDR3 is 16 amino acids. This CDR3 is CASSESGGTAGGEQFF. DNA for the CDR3: TGTGCCAGCAGTGAATCGGGTGGAACAGCCGGGGGTGAGCAGTTCTTC.